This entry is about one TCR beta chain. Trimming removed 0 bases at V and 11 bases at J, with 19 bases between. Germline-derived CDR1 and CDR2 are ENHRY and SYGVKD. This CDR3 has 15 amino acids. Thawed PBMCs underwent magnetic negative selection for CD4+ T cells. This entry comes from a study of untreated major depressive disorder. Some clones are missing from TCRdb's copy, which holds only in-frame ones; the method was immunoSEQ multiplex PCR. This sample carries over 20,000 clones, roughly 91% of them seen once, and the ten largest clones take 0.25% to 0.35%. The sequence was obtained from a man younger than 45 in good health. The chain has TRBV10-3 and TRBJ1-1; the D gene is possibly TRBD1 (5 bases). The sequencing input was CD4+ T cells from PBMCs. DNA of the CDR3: TGTGCCATCAGTGAGTCGAGGATCAGGGAGGTAGGTGCTTTCTTT. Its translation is CAISESRIREVGAFF.